The next 12 T cell receptor beta chains were all read from a single sample in a study of T cell clonality in common variable immunodeficiency. Whole-study findings and limits: Reportedly, TCR beta sequences from common variable immunodeficiency showed fewer deletions and N-nucleotide insertions.

These receptors' targets are unknown. The repertoire was sequenced with immunoSEQ multiplex PCR; TCRdb's copy has only in-frame clones and lacks some. This sample comprises about 33,000 clones, none seen once only. Input material: peripheral blood mononuclear cells. The receptor set was obtained from a human donor with common variable immunodeficiency.

This clone was seen at least ten times. The read gets to within 3 residues of the CDR3 end, and the germline J gene fills in the rest. The J gene is TRBJ2-7, the V gene TRBV6-4; 9 nucleotides agree with TRBD1. The CDR3 spans 15 residues. Germline lookup yields CDR1 MRHNA and CDR2 SNTAGT. J gave up 5 bases and V 0 bases, and 5 bases lay outside the gene matches. This chain's CDR3 is CASSDSPGTGNEQYF. CDR3 DNA, as far as it was read: TGTGCCAGCAGTGACTCCCCCGGGACAGGGAACGAG.

This clone was recorded at least ten times. The CDR3 end falls 3 residues outside the read, so it is completed with the germline J gene. The chain combines TRBV30 with TRBJ1-5, with D maybe TRBD1 (6 bases). V was clipped by 0 bases and J by 0 bases, with 15 bases between them. The germline CDR1 and CDR2 sequences are GTSNPN and SVGIG (reference sequence). CDR3 length equals 17 residues. CDR3 in amino acids: CAWSVTGRGGSNQPQHF. CDR3 DNA (partial): TGTGCCTGGAGTGTTACGGGGCGAGGGGGTAGCAATCAGCCC.

This clone was picked up a small number of times. The read stops 3 residues short of the end of the CDR3; the missing end is completed from the germline J gene. This chain connects TRBV2 to TRBJ2-5, with a tentative D call TRBD1 (5 bases). The V end was cut by 2 bases, the J end by 5 bases, with 9 bases between. The CDR3 runs 13 residues. Germline V lookup: CDR1 SNHLY, CDR2 FYNNEI. The part of the CDR3 DNA that was read is TGTGCCAGCAGTGAACAGGGCGTGGAGACC. Encoded protein: CASSEQGVET. In full, the CDR3 reads CASSEQGVETQYF.

This clone has ten or more counts. The read halts 3 residues ahead of the CDR3 end, with the missing end drawn from the germline J gene. The chain uses TRBV7-7 and TRBJ2-2, with 8 bases fitting TRBD1. CDR3 size: 17 residues. The V gene's germline CDR1 is SSHAT and CDR2 FNYEAQ (reference sequence). V dropped 6 bases and J dropped 4; count of bases not matched to a gene: 13. CDR3 bases read: TGTGCCAGCAGTTCAGGGGGCGGCAGGGGGTTCACCGGGGAG. Protein: CASSSGGGRGFTGE. The full CDR3 protein reads CASSSGGGRGFTGELFF.

Regarding this clone: With the read ending 3 residues before the CDR3 end, the germline J gene is used to fill in that end. The J gene is TRBJ1-2, the V gene TRBV18; D is uncertain. The CDR3 is 12 residues long. Germline V gene data show CDR1 as KGHSH and CDR2 as LQKENI. Trimming removed 6 bases from V and 4 bases from J, with 9 bases in between. The CDR3 DNA, read in part, is TGTGCCAGCTCCCCGGGTCTCTATGGC. Translating gives CASSPGLYG. The whole CDR3 protein reads CASSPGLYGYTF.

This clone was picked up a small number of times. The missing CDR3 end, 3 residues past where the read stops, is filled in from the germline J gene. The gene calls are TRBV5-1 and TRBJ2-3; 12 bases map to TRBD2. This CDR3 comprises 16 residues. Germline CDR1 SGHRS, CDR2 YFSETQ. This CDR3 reads CASSSASGGGPGTQYF. CDR3 DNA, as far as it was read: TGCGCCAGCAGCTCAGCTAGCGGGGGGGGACCTGGAACG.

This clone was counted ten times or more. The CDR3 goes on 3 residues after the read ends, and that part is filled in from the germline J gene. V is TRBV5-1 and J is TRBJ2-2; either TRBD1 or TRBD2 may supply D (6 bases each). Germline V gene lookup returns CDR1 SGHRS and CDR2 YFSETQ. The CDR3 is 14 residues long. Trimming left V 2 bases short and J 5 bases short, with 10 bases between. The CDR3 sequence: CASSLTGRTGELFF. CDR3 DNA (partial): TGCGCCAGCAGCTTAACAGGGAGGACCGGGGAG. The variable domain in full, completed from reference TRBV5-1 and TRBJ2-2, reads KAGVTQTPRYLIKTRGQQVTLSCSPISGHRSVSWYQQTPGQGLQFLFEYFSETQRNKGNFPGRFSGRQFSNSRSEMNVSTLELGDSALYLCASSLTGRTGELFFGEGSRLTVL.

Ten or more counts support this clone. The read halts 3 residues ahead of the CDR3 end, with the missing end drawn from the germline J gene. The gene calls are TRBV18 and TRBJ2-3; TRBD1 matches 9 bases. Per the germline V gene, CDR1 is KGHSH and CDR2 is LQKENI. V was clipped by 3 bases and J by 2 bases; unmatched bases: 6. The CDR3 totals 16 residues. The CDR3 protein is CASSPWDRAITDTQYF. The part of the CDR3 DNA that was read is TGTGCCAGCTCACCCTGGGACAGGGCGATCACAGATACG.

This clone has just a few counts. The CDR3 spells CASSEGRGTDTQYF. The sequenced CDR3 bases are TGTGCCAGCAGTGAAGGCAGGGGCACAGATACG. The chain links TRBV2 to TRBJ2-3, with D possibly TRBD1 on 5 matching bases. The CDR3 end lies 3 residues beyond the end of the read and is filled in from the germline J gene. The CDR3 is 14 amino acids. The germline V gene has CDR1 SNHLY and CDR2 FYNNEI. Trimming left V 1 base short and J 1 base short, with 6 bases between.

In its sample, this clone was seen a few times. Incomplete CDR3 DNA: TGTGCCTCCCTTGCGAAGGGGACAGATACG. Protein sequence: CASLAKGTDT. The CDR3 in full is CASLAKGTDTQYF. The chain links TRBV30 to TRBJ2-3, with D tentatively TRBD1 (5 bases). The read ends 3 residues before the CDR3 terminus; that terminus is restored from the germline J gene. V was trimmed by 7 bases and J by 3 bases, leaving 14 bases between them. This CDR3 spans 13 amino acids. Germline assignment: CDR1 GTSNPN and CDR2 SVGIG (reference sequence).

This clone was seen many times. The sequenced fragment ends 3 residues before the CDR3 boundary, so the rest is inferred from the germline J gene. The V call is TRBV6-1, the J call TRBJ1-2; 7 nucleotides agree with TRBD1. The CDR3 sequence is 14 residues long. Trimming took 4 bases from V and 2 from J; bases not matched to a gene: 4. Germline CDR1 reads MNHNS; CDR2 reads SASEGT. CDR3: CASSVRDSNYGYTF. CDR3 bases read: TGTGCCAGCAGTGTCCGGGACAGCAACTATGGC.

This clone has ten or more counts. The read finishes 3 residues shy of the CDR3 end, and the germline J gene is used to complete it. The rearrangement links TRBV20-1 to TRBJ2-5; D might be TRBD1 (6 bases). The CDR3 has 15 residues. Germline loops: CDR1 DFQATT, CDR2 SNEGSKA (reference sequence). V was trimmed by 5 bases and J by 3 bases, leaving 19 bases between them. The sequenced CDR3 bases are TGCAGTGCTGACTCAGGGGTGGGCCTCAAAGAGACC. It specifies CSADSGVGLKET. The whole CDR3 sequence is CSADSGVGLKETQYF.